This T cell receptor (beta chain) derives from a study of blood T cell repertoires in COVID-19. Study-level information: Sites across the United States, Italy and Spain contributed samples from acute and convalescent COVID-19. PBMCs, B-cell-depleted T cells, or T cells provided the cDNA or gDNA that made up the material.

CDR3 length equals 12 residues. V was trimmed by 6 bases and J by 8 bases, leaving 15 bases between them. In germline, CDR1 is SGHRS, CDR2 YFSETQ. This clone was recorded only once. In the original analysis: How many nucleated cells were present was estimated from reference gene primer amplification. Profiling relied on immunoSEQ multiplex PCR, and the TCRdb table lists in-frame clones only, not all of them. For V, J and clone size, that table is used; D and trimming come from the DNA. The sample has fewer than 70,000 clones, approximately 85% seen once. The receptor comes from a man in his fifties or sixties with acute or convalescent COVID-19. The sequencing input was peripheral blood. V usage is TRBV5-1 and J usage is TRBJ2-7; TRBD1 is a possible D gene (5 bases). CDR3 nucleotide sequence: TGCGCCAGCAACCCATCAGGGATACAGCAGTACGTC. This codes for CASNPSGIQQYV.